These 10 T cell receptor beta chains were sequenced from one sample in a study of beta chain features in type 1 diabetes. No antigen is known for these receptors. The authors reverse transcribed all of the isolated RNA, so sequencing captured expressed TCRB transcripts. Assay used: immunoSEQ multiplex PCR; TCRdb lists only in-frame clones, some missing. There are 600,000 or so clones in the sample; over 13% occur only once, and roughly 0.04% lies in the top ten. Overall study results and limits: Across all four CD4+ subsets, people with type 1 diabetes showed modestly shorter TCRB CDR3s.

Sequencing was done on a sample of naive CD4+ T cells from blood. The receptors derive from a man between 18 and 35 years old with type 1 diabetes.

A few counts support this clone. The genes are TRBV5-6 and TRBJ2-3; tentatively, D is TRBD2 (6 bases). Trimming removed 5 bases from V and 4 bases from J, with 20 bases in between. This CDR3 has 16 amino acids. Germline CDR1 reads SGHDT; CDR2 reads YYEEEE. CDR3 coding DNA: TGTGCCAGCAGGCGCGGGAATCAGTGGCTGGCAGATACGCAGTATTTT. The encoded protein is CASRRGNQWLADTQYF.

The chain uses TRBV5-1 and TRBJ2-1, with TRBD2 identical over 9 bases. The germline V gene has CDR1 SGHRS and CDR2 YFSETQ. The length of the CDR3 is 17 residues. Trimming took 0 bases from V and 6 from J; bases not matched to a gene: 10. Here the CDR3 DNA reads TGCGCCAGCAGCTTGGCCGCGGCGGGAGGGCCGAGCAATGAGCAGTTCTTC. Its translation: CASSLAAAGGPSNEQFF.

This clone was counted between two and nine times. V gene TRBV28 combines with J gene TRBJ2-7; 9 nucleotides line up with TRBD1. Germline V gene lookup returns CDR1 MDHEN and CDR2 SYDVKM. With V trimmed by 5 bases and J by 3 bases, 11 bases remained unmatched. The CDR3 runs to 16 residues. DNA of the CDR3: TGTGCCAGCAGTACCCCGGGACAGGGCAAAGGCTACGAGCAGTACTTC. This gives the protein CASSTPGQGKGYEQYF.

V and J are TRBV7-2 and TRBJ1-2, with a possible D match to TRBD1 (5 bases). V gave up 5 bases and J gave up 5 bases, with 15 bases separating them. The V gene's germline CDR1 is SGHTA and CDR2 FQGNSA. This CDR3 has 14 residues. The CDR3 DNA sequence: TGTGCCAGCAGCCCCGGGACGGGCGAGTATGGCTACACCTTC. Its translation: CASSPGTGEYGYTF.

This rearrangement joins TRBV30 to TRBJ2-6; perhaps TRBD1 as D (6 bases). Trimming cost V 5 bases and J 0 bases, with 14 bases left between them. The CDR3 is made up of 16 amino acids. Germline V lookup: CDR1 GTSNPN, CDR2 SVGIG (reference sequence). CDR3 in amino acids: CAWYPGAVSGANVLTF. In DNA, the CDR3 is TGTGCCTGGTACCCAGGGGCCGTCTCTGGGGCCAACGTCCTGACTTTC.

The chain joins TRBV9 to TRBJ2-3; D is perhaps TRBD2 (6 bases). Germline CDR1 is SGDLS and CDR2 is YYNGEE. V lost 4 bases and J 2 bases, leaving 14 bases between the germline ends. This CDR3 has 15 residues. Here the CDR3 reads CASSPGLQPTDTQYF. The CDR3 DNA is TGTGCCAGCAGCCCGGGACTTCAGCCCACAGATACGCAGTATTTT. Using reference TRBV9 and TRBJ2-3 for the parts outside the CDR3, the full variable domain is DSGVTQTPKHLITATGQRVTLRCSPRSGDLSVYWYQQSLDQGLQFLIQYYNGEERAKGNILERFSAQQFPDLHSELNLSSLELGDSALYFCASSPGLQPTDTQYFGPGTRLTVL.

This clone has just a few counts. The genes are TRBV7-9 and TRBJ2-2; weak D call: TRBD2 (6 bases). This CDR3 has 17 amino acids. Trimming took off 4 bases at V and 2 bases at J, with 17 bases between the two ends. The V gene's germline CDR1 is SEHNR and CDR2 FQNEAQ (reference sequence). The CDR3 DNA follows: TGTGCCAGCAGCTCCCAGGCGGGGACTTCAAACACCGGGGAGCTGTTTTTT. It translates to CASSSQAGTSNTGELFF.

The V call is TRBV30, the J call TRBJ2-1; D call uncertain. V lost 6 bases to trimming and J lost 3 bases, with 15 bases between them. The CDR3 covers 14 residues. Germline V gene sequence: CDR1 GTSNPN, CDR2 SVGIG (reference sequence). The CDR3 region is CACLPRPIYNEQFF. DNA of the CDR3: TGTGCCTGTCTGCCCCGTCCCATCTACAATGAGCAGTTCTTC.

This clone was counted only a few times. This chain connects TRBV30 to TRBJ2-7; 13 nucleotides line up with TRBD2. J gave up 4 bases and V 3 bases, and 9 bases lay outside the gene matches. The germline gives CDR1 GTSNPN, CDR2 SVGIG (reference sequence). The CDR3 runs 16 residues. The CDR3 is CAWSDPGLAGLYEQYF. In DNA form, the CDR3 reads TGTGCCTGGAGCGATCCGGGACTAGCGGGGTTGTACGAGCAGTACTTC.

This clone was detected only a few times. Other DNA sequences in this specimen translate into the identical CDR3. The chain carries TRBV29-1 and TRBJ2-1, with 8 bases aligning to TRBD2. The CDR3 is 13 amino acids. J gave up 3 bases and V 5 bases, and 3 bases lay outside the gene matches. CDR1 SQVTM and CDR2 ANQGSEA come from the germline V gene. CDR3 sequence: CSVSGGRYNEQFF. CDR3 nucleotides: TGCAGCGTTAGCGGGGGTCGCTACAATGAGCAGTTCTTC.